The rows below give T cell receptor beta chains drawn from one sample of a study of CD8 T cells in Susac syndrome. From the immunoSEQ multiplex PCR reads, TCRdb called clonotypes with MiXCR, one entry per CDR3 protein. The sample holds 70,000 to 100,000 distinct CDR3 sequences, roughly 95% seen once. The sequenced sample consisted of CD8+ T cells from PBMCs. All receptors come from a human donor with Susac syndrome. The CDR3 runs from the conserved cysteine through the conserved F or W. D genes are given only for firm matches. Clone size is not always given. Where it is, it says once, few, many or a class for expanded clones.

CDR3 protein: CASSLGQGYDEQYF
CDR3 DNA: TGTGCCAGCAGTTTAGGACAGGGGTACGACGAGCAGTACTTC
D gene: TRBD1
clone size: few
V gene: TRBV12-3/TRBV12-4
J gene: TRBJ2-7

CDR3 protein: CATSRAGEKETQYF
CDR3 DNA: TGTGCCACCAGTCGGGCGGGGGAAAAAGAGACCCAGTACTTC
D gene: TRBD2
clone size: -
V gene: TRBV24-1
J gene: TRBJ2-5

CDR3 protein: CASSSQTGTNPYEQYF
CDR3 DNA: TGTGCCAGCAGTTCCCAAACCGGGACTAACCCCTACGAGCAGTACTTC
D gene: TRBD2
clone size: -
V gene: TRBV27
J gene: TRBJ2-7

CDR3 protein: CASSLVQGAREKLFF
CDR3 DNA: TGTGCCAGCAGCTTAGTTCAGGGGGCGCGCGAAAAACTGTTTTTT
D gene: TRBD1
clone size: -
V gene: TRBV7-8
J gene: TRBJ1-4

CDR3 protein: CASSQDTPRGQGEQYF
CDR3 DNA: TGCGCCAGCAGCCAAGATACCCCTCGGGGCCAGGGGGAGCAGTACTTC
D gene: -
clone size: -
V gene: TRBV4-3
J gene: TRBJ2-7

CDR3 protein: CASSRVGTSTEAFF
CDR3 DNA: TGTGCCAGCAGCCGTGTGGGGACCTCGACTGAAGCTTTCTTT
D gene: -
clone size: -
V gene: TRBV3-1
J gene: TRBJ1-1

CDR3 protein: CASSFNLAGDYGYTF
CDR3 DNA: TGTGCCAGCAGTTTTAATCTTGCAGGCGACTATGGCTACACCTTC
D gene: -
clone size: -
V gene: TRBV12-3/TRBV12-4
J gene: TRBJ1-2

CDR3 protein: CASSLRQGNEKLFF
CDR3 DNA: TGTGCCAGCAGCTTAAGGCAGGGGAATGAAAAACTGTTTTTT
D gene: -
clone size: -
V gene: TRBV11-2
J gene: TRBJ1-4

CDR3 protein: CSAEGVNTEAFF
CDR3 DNA: TGCAGCGCAGAAGGGGTGAACACTGAAGCTTTCTTT
D gene: -
clone size: -
V gene: TRBV29-1
J gene: TRBJ1-1

CDR3 protein: CASSPEGGRGYTF
CDR3 DNA: TGTGCCAGTAGCCCCGAGGGGGGTCGGGGCTACACCTTC
D gene: -
clone size: -
V gene: TRBV27
J gene: TRBJ1-2

CDR3 protein: CASSLEAQETQYF
CDR3 DNA: TGTGCCAGCAGTTTGGAAGCGCAAGAGACCCAGTACTTC
D gene: -
clone size: -
V gene: TRBV12-3/TRBV12-4
J gene: TRBJ2-5

CDR3 protein: CAWGTGTYEQYF
CDR3 DNA: TGTGCCTGGGGCACCGGAACCTACGAGCAGTACTTC
D gene: -
clone size: -
V gene: TRBV30
J gene: TRBJ2-7

CDR3 protein: CSVEGLRTDTQYF
CDR3 DNA: TGCAGCGTTGAAGGTCTGCGCACAGATACGCAGTATTTT
D gene: -
clone size: -
V gene: TRBV29-1
J gene: TRBJ2-3

CDR3 protein: CSARGPALNTDTQYF
CDR3 DNA: TGCAGTGCTAGAGGTCCAGCGCTGAACACAGATACGCAGTATTTT
D gene: -
clone size: -
V gene: TRBV20-1
J gene: TRBJ2-3

CDR3 protein: CATSDSGSGVFYEQFF
CDR3 DNA: TGTGCCACCAGTGACTCAGGGTCCGGGGTTTTCTATGAGCAGTTCTTC
D gene: -
clone size: -
V gene: TRBV24-1
J gene: TRBJ2-1

CDR3 protein: CASSEQGNYGYTF
CDR3 DNA: TGTGCCAGCAGTGAACAGGGAAACTATGGCTACACCTTC
D gene: -
clone size: -
V gene: TRBV6-5
J gene: TRBJ1-2

CDR3 protein: CASSSRYEGGPETQYF
CDR3 DNA: TGTGCCAGCAGCTCCAGGTATGAGGGTGGACCAGAGACCCAGTACTTC
D gene: -
clone size: -
V gene: TRBV9
J gene: TRBJ2-5

CDR3 protein: CSAAHGNQPQHF
CDR3 DNA: TGCAGTGCTGCTCACGGCAATCAGCCCCAGCATTTT
D gene: -
clone size: -
V gene: TRBV20-1
J gene: TRBJ1-5

CDR3 protein: CASRPPNGEAFF
CDR3 DNA: TGTGCCAGCAGGCCCCCTAACGGTGAAGCTTTCTTT
D gene: -
clone size: -
V gene: TRBV2
J gene: TRBJ1-1

CDR3 protein: CASSQPGGADGYTF
CDR3 DNA: TGTGCCAGCAGCCAACCAGGTGGCGCGGATGGCTACACCTTC
D gene: -
clone size: once
V gene: TRBV7-9
J gene: TRBJ1-2

CDR3 protein: CSASQAGPAGYTF
CDR3 DNA: TGCAGTGCTAGCCAGGCCGGGCCCGCGGGCTACACCTTC
D gene: -
clone size: -
V gene: TRBV20-1
J gene: TRBJ1-2

CDR3 protein: CSVEQPGQTNYGYTF
CDR3 DNA: TGCAGCGTTGAACAACCGGGACAGACTAACTATGGCTACACCTTC
D gene: TRBD1
clone size: -
V gene: TRBV29-1
J gene: TRBJ1-2